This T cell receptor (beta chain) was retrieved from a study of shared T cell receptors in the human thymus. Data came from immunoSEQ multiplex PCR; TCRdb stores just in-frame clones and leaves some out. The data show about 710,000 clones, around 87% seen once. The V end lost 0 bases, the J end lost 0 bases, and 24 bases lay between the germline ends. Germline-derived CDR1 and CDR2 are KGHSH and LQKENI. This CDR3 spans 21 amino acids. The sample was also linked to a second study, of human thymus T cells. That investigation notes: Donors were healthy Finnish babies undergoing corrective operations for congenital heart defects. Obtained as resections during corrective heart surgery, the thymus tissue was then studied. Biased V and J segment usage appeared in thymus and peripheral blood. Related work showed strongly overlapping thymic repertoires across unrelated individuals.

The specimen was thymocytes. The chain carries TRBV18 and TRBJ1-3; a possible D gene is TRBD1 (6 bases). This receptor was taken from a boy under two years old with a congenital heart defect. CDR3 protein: CASSPPVGTNRHKSSGNTIYF. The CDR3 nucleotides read TGTGCCAGCTCACCACCCGTCGGGACAAACCGACATAAAAGCTCTGGAAACACCATATATTTT.